This entry concerns a single T cell receptor beta chain. No antigen is known for it. V shed 0 bases and J shed 1 base, with 6 bases lying between them. Germline loops: CDR1 SGHRS, CDR2 YFSETQ. The CDR3 is made up of 14 amino acids. Some clones are missing from TCRdb's copy, which holds only in-frame ones; the method was immunoSEQ multiplex PCR. The repertoire consists of about 73,000 clones, with roughly 84% occurring once and the leading ten covering around two fifths. The data were taken from a study of radiotherapy plus CTLA-4 blockade in lung cancer. Study-wide points: TCR clones from tumors expanded in blood after radiotherapy plus ipilimumab.

Specimen: peripheral blood, collected from a patient treated with radiotherapy plus ipilimumab. The chain links TRBV5-1 to TRBJ2-3; D remains ambiguous. This TCR was sampled from a human donor with non-small cell lung cancer that progressed on radiotherapy plus ipilimumab. DNA for the CDR3: TGCGCCAGCAGCTTGGTCGCGGGCACAGATACGCAGTATTTT. Translation gives CASSLVAGTDTQYF.